The 21 T cell receptor beta chains below were found in one sample sequenced in a study of shared clonotypes between healthy human individuals. Some clones are missing from TCRdb's copy, which holds only in-frame ones; the method was immunoSEQ multiplex PCR. The repertoire holds about 980,000 clones, with 76% as singletons. Sequenced input: memory CD4+ T cells sorted from blood. Subset meaning: CD45RA-negative fraction. The source of these receptors is a man between 18 and 35 years old in good health.

This rearrangement joins TRBV6-5 to TRBJ1-1; D unresolved. Deletions cut 2 bases from V and 1 base from J, with 5 bases between. CDR1 MNHEY and CDR2 SVGAGI come from the germline V gene. The CDR3 is 13 residues long. The CDR3 protein is CASSYDQNTEAFF. The CDR3 DNA reads TGTGCCAGCAGTTACGACCAGAACACTGAAGCTTTCTTT.

Note on this clone: The junction does not match germline at one end; this may be a read error. This chain links TRBV5-1 with TRBJ2-7; 12 positions agree with TRBD2. CDR3 length: 13 residues. Germline V gives CDR1 SGHRS, CDR2 YFSETQ. The CDR3 DNA sequence: TGCGCCAGCAGCGATCCGGGACTAGCGGGTCAACTCTTC. Its protein is CASSDPGLAGQLF.

Worth noting for this clone: This CDR3 is also generated by other DNA sequences in the sample. The rearrangement links TRBV30 to TRBJ2-7; TRBD2 is a possible D gene (6 bases). Germline CDR1 reads GTSNPN; CDR2 reads SVGIG (reference sequence). V was shortened by 3 bases and J by 4 bases, with 13 bases between the two germline ends. This CDR3 contains 13 residues. Written as DNA, the CDR3 is TGTGCCTGGAGCGGGACTGACGTATACGAGCAGTACTTC. It specifies CAWSGTDVYEQYF.

V gene TRBV5-4 combines with J gene TRBJ2-2; D may be TRBD2 (6 bases). Germline CDR1 and CDR2: SGHNT and YYREEE (reference sequence). The V end lost 1 base, the J end lost 4 bases, and 11 bases lay between the germline ends. The CDR3 has 15 residues. CDR3: CASSLTGVATGELFF. Here the CDR3 DNA reads TGTGCCAGCAGCTTGACGGGAGTAGCCACCGGGGAGCTGTTTTTT.

The rearrangement uses TRBV11-2 and TRBJ2-5; 8 bases agree with TRBD2. After removal of 2 bases from V and 4 bases from J, the junction contained 3 bases not matched to a gene. CDR1 is SGHAT, CDR2 FQNNGV, per germline. The CDR3 sequence is 14 residues long. The CDR3 nucleotides read TGTGCCAGCAGCTTATTAGCGGGGAGAGAGACCCAGTACTTC. This sequence encodes CASSLLAGRETQYF.

This chain connects TRBV28 to TRBJ2-4; TRBD2 might be the D (6 bases). Per germline, CDR1 MDHEN and CDR2 SYDVKM. Trimming removed 6 bases at V and 0 bases at J, with 12 bases between. The CDR3 totals 15 residues. This CDR3 is CASRLGGLAKNIQYF. The CDR3 DNA follows: TGTGCCAGCAGACTTGGAGGGCTAGCCAAAAACATTCAGTACTTC.

The chain recombines TRBV6-6 with TRBJ2-5; 9 bases match TRBD2. The CDR3 contains 16 residues. V lost 7 bases to trimming and J lost 5 bases; unmatched junction nucleotides: 14. CDR1 is MNHNY, CDR2 SVGAGI, per germline (reference sequence). This chain's CDR3 is CASNLAGLKKAETQYF. The CDR3 DNA reads TGTGCCAGCAACCTAGCGGGATTGAAAAAGGCGGAGACCCAGTACTTC.

The rearrangement links TRBV18 to TRBJ2-2; D uncertain. The CDR3 covers 15 residues. V lost 2 bases to trimming and J lost 1 base, with 8 bases between them. Germline lookup yields CDR1 KGHSH and CDR2 LQKENI. CDR3 sequence: CASSPGNMNTGELFF. The CDR3 bases are TGTGCCAGCTCACCAGGGAATATGAACACCGGGGAGCTGTTTTTT.

This chain joins TRBV5-1 and TRBJ2-3; 9 nucleotides agree with TRBD2. CDR1 and CDR2 from the germline V gene are SGHRS and YFSETQ. J gave up 2 bases and V 4 bases, and 8 bases lay outside the gene matches. The CDR3 is 16 amino acids. The CDR3 DNA reads TGCGCCAGCAGCCCGTTAGCGGGGGCTACCACAGATACGCAGTATTTT. Translating it yields CASSPLAGATTDTQYF.

This rearrangement joins TRBV5-1 to TRBJ2-5; D ambiguous. Per the germline V gene, CDR1 is SGHRS and CDR2 is YFSETQ. The CDR3 sequence is 13 residues long. Trimming took off 6 bases at V and 0 bases at J, with 9 bases between the two ends. The CDR3 region has the DNA TGCGCCAGCACCTTCCTGTACCAAGAGACCCAGTACTTC. Its protein product is CASTFLYQETQYF.

J is TRBJ2-5 and V is TRBV6-6; tentative D call: TRBD2 (5 bases). Trimming removed 0 bases from V and 7 bases from J, with 9 bases in between. CDR3 length: 13 residues. CDR1 is MNHNY, CDR2 SVGAGI, per germline (reference sequence). The CDR3 nucleotides are TGTGCCAGCAGTTACTCGAGCGGAATGACCCAGTACTTC. It yields the protein CASSYSSGMTQYF.

This clone has only a few counts. V is TRBV11-2 and J is TRBJ2-7, with D possibly TRBD1 on 6 matching bases. This CDR3 region has 15 residues. Germline V gene sequence: CDR1 SGHAT, CDR2 FQNNGV. The ends were cut back, 9 bases at V and 0 bases at J, with 18 bases in the middle. CDR3: CASMGLTGSSYEQYF. CDR3 bases: TGTGCCAGTATGGGCTTGACAGGAAGCTCCTACGAGCAGTACTTC.

V gene TRBV4-1 combines with J gene TRBJ1-5, with D uncertain. CDR1 is MGHRA and CDR2 is YSYEKL in the germline V gene. V dropped 0 bases and J dropped 0 bases, with 9 bases sitting between them. The CDR3 extends over 16 amino acids. The chain's CDR3 is CASSQDGSYSNQPQHF. The CDR3 nucleotides read TGCGCCAGCAGCCAAGATGGGTCATATAGCAATCAGCCCCAGCATTTT.

This chain joins TRBV2 and TRBJ1-1; D gene uncertain. V was shortened by 8 bases and J by 0 bases, with 10 bases between the two germline ends. The CDR3 covers 13 residues. Germline V gives CDR1 SNHLY, CDR2 FYNNEI. This CDR3 reads CASGPFLNTEAFF. The CDR3 region has the DNA TGTGCCAGCGGACCCTTCTTGAACACTGAAGCTTTCTTT. The full variable domain, rest sourced from reference TRBV2 and TRBJ1-1, is EPEVTQTPSHQVTQMGQEVILRCVPISNHLYFYWYRQILGQKVEFLVSFYNNEISEKSEIFDDQFSVERPDGSNFTLKIRSTKLEDSAMYFCASGPFLNTEAFFGQGTRLTVV.

The chain employs TRBV7-2 and TRBJ2-7; 9 bases are shared with TRBD2. After removal of 8 bases from V and 6 bases from J, the junction contained 17 bases not matched to a gene. The CDR3 runs to 16 residues. CDR1 is SGHTA, CDR2 FQGNSA, per germline. CDR3: CASSATSQREEVEQYF. The CDR3 coding sequence is TGTGCCAGCTCCGCAACCAGCCAGCGGGAGGAGGTCGAGCAGTACTTC.

The rearrangement uses TRBV7-2 and TRBJ1-2; TRBD1 aligns across 9 bases. The germline V gene encodes CDR1 SGHTA and CDR2 FQGNSA. With V trimmed by 5 bases and J by 11 bases, 15 bases remained unmatched. This CDR3 comprises 15 residues. The CDR3 coding sequence is TGTGCCAGCAGCCCTCGCCCGGGACAGGGAGGGGAGTACACCTTC. Encoded protein: CASSPRPGQGGEYTF.

This clone occurred many times. The chain is built from TRBV30 and TRBJ1-6, with a weak D call TRBD1 (6 bases). V shed 3 bases and J shed 10 bases, with 22 bases lying between them. CDR3 length: 16 residues. CDR1 and CDR2 from the germline V gene are GTSNPN and SVGIG (reference sequence). In DNA form, the CDR3 reads TGTGCCTGGAGGGGGGACACTGGGACCCCAAGGTCACCCCTCCACTTT. Protein: CAWRGDTGTPRSPLHF.

The gene calls are TRBV5-1 and TRBJ1-6; TRBD1 aligns across 7 bases. Germline loops: CDR1 SGHRS, CDR2 YFSETQ. The CDR3 is made up of 16 amino acids. After removal of 0 bases from V and 7 bases from J, the junction contained 7 bases not matched to a gene. The CDR3 protein is CASSLGGQVENSPLHF. CDR3 sequence (DNA): TGCGCCAGCAGCTTGGGCGGACAGGTGGAAAATTCACCCCTCCACTTT.

This clone was recorded a few times. The chain couples TRBV7-2 to TRBJ2-3, with TRBD2 as a possible D gene (6 bases). The CDR3 spans 16 residues. V was shortened by 1 base and J by 5 bases, with 16 bases between the two germline ends. Per germline, CDR1 SGHTA and CDR2 FQGNSA. In nucleotides, the CDR3 is TGTGCCAGCAGCTTAGATCTAGCCCTCGGGAGAGATACGCAGTATTTT. Amino acid sequence: CASSLDLALGRDTQYF.

This chain connects TRBV6-1 to TRBJ1-5; 8 bases are shared with TRBD1. The CDR3 sequence is 19 residues long. Germline CDR1 reads MNHNS; CDR2 reads SASEGT. V shed 3 bases and J 0 bases; nucleotides not matched to a gene: 13. In DNA form, the CDR3 reads TGTGCCAGCAGTGAGAGGACAGGGCCAAGTTATTATAGCAATCAGCCCCAGCATTTT. It translates to CASSERTGPSYYSNQPQHF.

CDR3 sequence (DNA): TGTGCCAGCAGCATGGACAGGTACCAAGAGACCCAGTACTTC. It is translated as CASSMDRYQETQYF. This chain connects TRBV5-4 to TRBJ2-5, with 7 bases aligning to TRBD1. With 4 bases clipped from V and 0 bases from J, the junction kept 3 bases outside the gene matches. Germline V lookup: CDR1 SGHNT, CDR2 YYREEE (reference sequence). CDR3 length: 14 residues.